This T cell receptor (beta chain) was identified in a study of blood T cell repertoires in COVID-19. In the original workflow: From reference gene primer amplification, estimates of nucleated cell counts were derived. This table comes from immunoSEQ multiplex PCR, and its TCRdb copy is limited to in-frame clones, with some not included. For V, J and clone size, that table is used; D and trimming come from the DNA. Among 85,000 to 120,000 clones listed, around 80% were seen once. Germline CDR1 is SGHNT and CDR2 is YENEEA. Losses at the gene ends were 8 bases for V and 5 bases for J; bases not matched to a gene: 6. The CDR3 extends over 14 amino acids.

The specimen was peripheral blood. The chain uses TRBV11-3 and TRBJ2-2; 9 bases agree with TRBD1. The TCR was taken from a woman aged 55 to 70 with acute or convalescent COVID-19. This CDR3 is CASGLTGGTGELFF. CDR3 DNA sequence: TGTGCCAGCGGACTGACAGGGGGAACCGGGGAGCTGTTTTTT.